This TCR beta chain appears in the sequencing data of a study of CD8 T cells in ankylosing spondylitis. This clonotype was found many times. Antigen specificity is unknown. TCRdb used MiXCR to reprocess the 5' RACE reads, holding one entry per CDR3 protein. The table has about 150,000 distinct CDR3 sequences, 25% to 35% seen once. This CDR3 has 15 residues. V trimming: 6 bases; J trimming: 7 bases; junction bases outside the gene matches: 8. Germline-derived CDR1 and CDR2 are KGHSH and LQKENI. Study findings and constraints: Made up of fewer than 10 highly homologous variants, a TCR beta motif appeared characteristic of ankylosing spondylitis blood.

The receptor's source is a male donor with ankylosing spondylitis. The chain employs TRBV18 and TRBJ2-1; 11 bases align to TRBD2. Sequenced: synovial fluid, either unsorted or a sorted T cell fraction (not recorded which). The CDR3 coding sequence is TGTGCCAGCTCTCAGACTAGCGGGGTAGAAAATGAGCAGTTCTTC. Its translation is CASSQTSGVENEQFF.